The clone carrying this T cell receptor beta chain was seen many times. The CDR3 is made up of 16 amino acids. Germline V gene lookup returns CDR1 SEHNR and CDR2 FQNEAQ (reference sequence). Deletions cut 4 bases from V and 5 bases from J, with 15 bases between. MiXCR, run by TCRdb on the 5' RACE reads, gives a single entry per CDR3 protein. This sample carries 30,000 to 40,000 distinct CDR3 sequences, approximately 5.5% of them seen once, and the ten largest clones take just over 25%. This entry belongs to a study of spatial heterogeneity in lung cancer. Time point noted: sample taken at primary tumor resection.

This specimen was PBMCs, taken at surgery. The V and J genes are TRBV7-9 and TRBJ1-6; D uncertain. This TCR derives from a female donor with early-stage non-small cell lung cancer. The CDR3 coding sequence is TGTGCCAGCAGCTCTTTCGACGGGATTAATAATTCACCCCTCCACTTT. Amino acid sequence: CASSSFDGINNSPLHF. Using reference TRBV7-9 and TRBJ1-6 for the parts outside the CDR3, the full variable domain is DTGVSQNPRHKITKRGQNVTFRCDPISEHNRLYWYRQTLGQGPEFLTYFQNEAQLEKSRLLSDRFSAERPKGSFSTLEIQRTEQGDSAMYLCASSSFDGINNSPLHFGNGTRLTVT.